The rows below give T cell receptor beta chains drawn from one sample of a study of T-cell reconstitution after alpha-beta-depleted transplantation in children. TCRdb analysed the PCR reads with MiXCR anew, one entry per CDR3 protein. Of 300,000 to 400,000 distinct CDR3 sequences in the sample, 15% to 20% were seen once. This sample comprised PBMCs, mostly from graft donor cells, obtained 360 days after TCRalphabeta/CD19-depleted stem cell transplant. The receptor set was obtained from a male patient between 2 and 10 years old who had a stem cell transplant for acute lymphoblastic leukemia, so the T cells may come from the graft donor. CDR3s include the opening cysteine and the closing phenylalanine or tryptophan. The order of the fields is V gene, J gene, D gene, clone size, CDR3 protein, CDR3 DNA. The D gene is left open where the match is weak. Expanded clones get a size class; other rows say once, few or many, or leave the size out.

TRBV12-5	TRBJ2-3	TRBD1	-	CASGLGQGGTDTQYF	TGTGCTAGTGGTTTGGGACAGGGAGGCACAGATACGCAGTATTTT
TRBV29-1	TRBJ2-3	-	-	CSVADPWETSLGSTDTQYF	TGCAGCGTTGCCGATCCTTGGGAGACCTCCCTTGGAAGCACAGATACGCAGTATTTT
TRBV9	TRBJ2-2	-	-	CASSVTPTGELFF	TGTGCCAGCAGCGTCACCCCCACCGGGGAGCTGTTTTTT
TRBV12-3/TRBV12-4	TRBJ2-1	TRBD2	-	CASSLYPGGGSYNEQFF	TGTGCCAGCAGTTTATACCCGGGGGGAGGCTCCTACAATGAGCAGTTCTTC
TRBV6-5	TRBJ2-3	TRBD2	few	CASSSGTSGRIHTQYF	TGTGCCAGCAGTTCCGGGACTAGCGGGAGGATCCATACGCAGTATTTT
TRBV15	TRBJ2-1	-	-	CATSRDWGASSYNEQFF	TGTGCCACCAGCAGAGATTGGGGGGCAAGCTCCTACAATGAGCAGTTCTTC
TRBV7-9	TRBJ2-3	-	-	CASSLGGGSADTQYF	TGTGCCAGCAGCTTAGGTGGTGGGTCGGCAGATACGCAGTATTTT
TRBV9	TRBJ2-1	TRBD1	many	CASSDRDRTYNEQFF	TGTGCCAGCAGCGACCGGGACAGGACCTACAATGAGCAGTTCTTC
TRBV5-6	TRBJ2-2	TRBD2	-	CASSPGPLAGVGGTGELFF	TGTGCCAGCAGCCCCGGGCCCCTAGCGGGAGTTGGAGGCACCGGGGAGCTGTTTTTT
TRBV10-3	TRBJ2-3	TRBD2	-	CAISLSSGISTDTQYF	TGTGCCATCAGCCTAAGTAGCGGGATAAGCACAGATACGCAGTATTTT
TRBV30	TRBJ2-3	-	-	CAWSGFSTDTQYF	TGTGCCTGGAGTGGGTTTAGCACAGATACGCAGTATTTT
TRBV12-3/TRBV12-4	TRBJ2-5	-	few	CASSLRHEETQYF	TGTGCCAGCAGTTTAAGACACGAAGAGACCCAGTACTTC
TRBV5-1	TRBJ2-3	-	-	CASGDSTDTQYF	TGCGCCAGCGGAGATAGCACAGATACGCAGTATTTT
TRBV5-1	TRBJ2-7	TRBD2	-	CASSLAGGTSGYYEQYF	TGCGCCAGCAGCTTGGCCGGCGGGACTAGCGGGTACTACGAGCAGTACTTC